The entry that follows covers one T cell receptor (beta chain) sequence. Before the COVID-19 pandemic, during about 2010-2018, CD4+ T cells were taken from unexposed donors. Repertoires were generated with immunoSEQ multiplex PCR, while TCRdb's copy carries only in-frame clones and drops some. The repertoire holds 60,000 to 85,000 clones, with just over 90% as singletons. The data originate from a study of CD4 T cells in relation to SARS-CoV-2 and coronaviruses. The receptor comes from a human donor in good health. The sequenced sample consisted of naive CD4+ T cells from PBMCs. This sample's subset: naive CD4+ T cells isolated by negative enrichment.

Here the CDR3 DNA reads TGTGCCAGCAGTTTTTCTGTGGGGTTCCGCTGGCGGAATGAGCAGTTCTTC. Its protein product is CASSFSVGFRWRNEQFF. This rearrangement joins TRBV28 to TRBJ2-1; D remains ambiguous. Between the trimmed V and J ends, which lost 3 bases and 7 bases, there was a span of 22 bases. Looked up from germline, CDR1 is MDHEN and CDR2 is SYDVKM. The CDR3 spans 17 residues.